This TCR beta chain was captured by sequencing in a study of T cells in Graves' hyperthyroidism and ophthalmopathy. TCR beta CDR3 regions were amplified from RNA. The HTBI primer set served for first-round RT-PCR of the TCR CDR3. From the multiplex PCR reads, TCRdb called clonotypes with MiXCR, one entry per CDR3 protein. The sample lists more than 300,000 distinct CDR3 sequences; roughly 15% were seen once. Patients between 18 and 65 years old had hyperthyroidism, newly diagnosed and lasting under 2 months. The germline V gene has CDR1 ENHRY and CDR2 SYGVKD. The CDR3 is 14 residues long. V lost 3 bases and J lost 2, with 10 bases in between. In the case of this clonotype: This may be a read error: a much more frequent sequence differs by one nucleotide.

This receptor was identified in a woman aged 30 to 39 with Graves' hyperthyroidism that later progressed to Graves' ophthalmopathy. What was sequenced was blood. V usage is TRBV10-3 and J usage is TRBJ1-2; D ambiguous. The CDR3 DNA sequence: TGTGCCATCAGTGAAGGAATGGCCAACTATGGCTACACCTTC. This sequence encodes CAISEGMANYGYTF.